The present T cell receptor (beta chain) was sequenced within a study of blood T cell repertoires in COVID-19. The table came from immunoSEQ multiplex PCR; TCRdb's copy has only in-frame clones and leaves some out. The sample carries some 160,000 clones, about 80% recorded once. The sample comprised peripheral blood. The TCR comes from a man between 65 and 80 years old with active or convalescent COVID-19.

CDR3 coding DNA: TGTGCCAGTAGTATAGGGTCAAGTTTTAGGGGAGCTTTCTTT. This codes for CASSIGSSFRGAFF. This chain joins TRBV19 and TRBJ1-1, with D possibly being TRBD1 (5 bases). V was trimmed by 1 base and J by 10 bases, leaving 16 bases between them. CDR1 is LNHDA and CDR2 is SQIVND in the germline V gene (reference sequence). The CDR3 consists of 14 residues.